The T cell receptor beta chain under discussion was sequenced for a study of T cell repertoires in cytomegalovirus infection. Trimming left V 6 bases short and J 9 bases short, with 12 bases between. The CDR3 extends over 12 amino acids. The germline V gene has CDR1 ENHRY and CDR2 SYGVKD. From the reads, TCRdb called clonotypes with MiXCR, one entry per CDR3 protein. Among roughly 640,000 distinct CDR3 sequences listed, 24% were seen once. This clonotype was observed at least ten times. The chain recombines TRBV10-3 with TRBJ2-1; D uncertain. The origin of this receptor is a human donor in good health (CMV status not recorded). Some clones in this sample may be carry-over from other donors' samples. Sequenced material: CD8+ T cells from PBMCs. CDR3 DNA: TGTGCCATCAGGATTACAGAAAGTGAGCAGTTCTTC. This sequence encodes CAIRITESEQFF.